Listed below are T cell receptor beta chains from one sample, sequenced in a study of shared clonotypes between healthy human individuals. Generated by immunoSEQ multiplex PCR, the TCRdb table keeps only in-frame clones and is missing some. Here the sample spans under 150,000 clones, about two thirds being singletons. What was sequenced was memory CD8+ T cells sorted from blood. These receptors were taken from a woman younger than 45 in good health. CDR3s include the opening cysteine and the closing phenylalanine or tryptophan. The D gene is left open where the match is weak. Size is omitted from some rows. Given values are once, few, many or a class for expanded clones.

>.|TRBV6-1|TRBJ1-5|.
TGTGCCAGCAGTGGGCTCCGGGAGCAGCCCCAGCATTTT
CASSGLREQPQHF
>.|TRBV13|TRBJ2-7|.
TGTGCCAGCAGCCACCTCGAAGGGGTCTACGAGCAGTACTTC
CASSHLEGVYEQYF
>.|TRBV19|TRBJ2-7|.
TGTGCCAGTAGCCCCCTCCTAAGGCCCGAGGAGCAGTACTTC
CASSPLLRPEEQYF
>TRBD2|TRBV7-8|TRBJ2-2|.
TGTGCCAGCAGCCCACGGATCGCGGGAGGGGCCGGGGAGCTGTTTTTT
CASSPRIAGGAGELFF
>.|TRBV28|TRBJ1-3|.
TGTGCCAGCAGTTTCAACAGGAGGGACACCATATATTTT
CASSFNRRDTIYF
>TRBD1|TRBV2|TRBJ2-7|once
TGTGCCAGCAGTATACCGGGACAGGGTTACGAGCAGTACTTC
CASSIPGQGYEQYF
>.|TRBV4-2|TRBJ1-3|.
TGTGCCAGCAGCCAAGATTGGGAGAAGGGAAACACCATATATTTT
CASSQDWEKGNTIYF
>TRBD2|TRBV5-4|TRBJ2-7|once
TGTGCCAGCAGCCCGGGACTAGCGGGAGACCTCTACGAGCAGTACTTC
CASSPGLAGDLYEQYF
>.|TRBV30|TRBJ2-7|few
TGTGCCTGGATTGAGGGGGAGTACGAGCAGTACTTC
CAWIEGEYEQYF
>.|TRBV6-1|TRBJ2-1|.
TGTGCCAGCAGTGATGCGGCTCACAATGAGCAGTTCTTC
CASSDAAHNEQFF
>TRBD1|TRBV27|TRBJ1-1|.
TGTGCCAGCAGTTTCCGGGACAGCCGACAGGGCACTGAAGCTTTCTTT
CASSFRDSRQGTEAFF
>.|TRBV18|TRBJ2-7|.
TGTGCCAGCTCACCCAGGCGGCGGAGTAGGTCCTACGAGCAGTACTTC
CASSPRRRSRSYEQYF
>.|TRBV13|TRBJ2-7|.
TGTGCCAGCAGTTCCGGGCAGTTATACGAGCAGTACTTC
CASSSGQLYEQYF
>.|TRBV7-9|TRBJ2-1|.
TGTGCCAGCAGCCCCCCCGGAGGGAGTCCCTACAATGAGCAGTTCTTC
CASSPPGGSPYNEQFF
>.|TRBV25-1|TRBJ2-5|.
TGTGCCAGCAGTGCTCGGGACTACCAAGAGACCCAGTACTTC
CASSARDYQETQYF
>.|TRBV18|TRBJ2-1|.
TGTGCCAGCTCACCACCAGTAGAGAGGTCCAATGAGCAGTTCTTC
CASSPPVERSNEQFF
>.|TRBV5-1|TRBJ2-2|.
TGCGCCAGCAGCTTGGTTGGCACCGGGGAGCTGTTTTTT
CASSLVGTGELFF
>.|TRBV7-2|TRBJ2-2|.
TGTGCCAGCAGCTTAGCCGGACCGCGGCTAGCGTCCGGGGAGCTGTTTTTT
CASSLAGPRLASGELFF
>.|TRBV10-2|TRBJ2-7|.
TGCGCCAGCGGGACGGCGTCCTACGAGCAGTACTTC
CASGTASYEQYF
>.|TRBV27|TRBJ1-2|.
TGTGCCAGCAGTTTATGGGGGGCCCTCAGCTATGGCTACACCTTC
CASSLWGALSYGYTF
>TRBD2|TRBV29-1|TRBJ2-5|.
TGCAGCGTCGTAGGACTAGCGGGAATCCAAGAGACCCAGTACTTC
CSVVGLAGIQETQYF
>.|TRBV11-2|TRBJ2-6|.
TGTGCCAGCAGCTTAGTCTGGGCTGGGTCTGGGGCCAACGTCCTGACTTTC
CASSLVWAGSGANVLTF
>TRBD2|TRBV10-3|TRBJ2-1|.
TGTGCCACCCAGCGGGAGGCACACAATGAGCAGTTCTTC
CATQREAHNEQFF
>.|TRBV21-1|TRBJ2-3|.
TGTGCCAGCAGCCGGCCAAATTTAGAGGGAACAGATACGCAGTATTTT
CASSRPNLEGTDTQYF
>TRBD1|TRBV15|TRBJ1-5|.
TGTGCCACCAGCAGAGACCGGACTACAGGGGCCAGCAATCAGCCCCAGCATTTT
CATSRDRTTGASNQPQHF
>.|TRBV27|TRBJ1-1|few
TGTGCCAGCAGTTTGAGGTCTATGAACACTGAAGCTTTCTTT
CASSLRSMNTEAFF
>.|TRBV28|TRBJ1-2|.
TGTGCCAGCAGTTTCGGGGGTAACTATGGCTACACCTTC
CASSFGGNYGYTF
>TRBD2|TRBV27|TRBJ2-2|.
TGTGCCAGCAGTTTTCTGCGGGAGTCCGGGGAGCTGTTTTTT
CASSFLRESGELFF
>.|TRBV6-1|TRBJ2-7|.
TGTGCCAGCAGTGAAGCTGCGGAGGGCTACGAGCAGTACTTC
CASSEAAEGYEQYF
>.|TRBV29-1|TRBJ1-1|.
TGCAGTGCCTTAAGGGAGGTGAACACTGAAGCTTTCTTT
CSALREVNTEAFF